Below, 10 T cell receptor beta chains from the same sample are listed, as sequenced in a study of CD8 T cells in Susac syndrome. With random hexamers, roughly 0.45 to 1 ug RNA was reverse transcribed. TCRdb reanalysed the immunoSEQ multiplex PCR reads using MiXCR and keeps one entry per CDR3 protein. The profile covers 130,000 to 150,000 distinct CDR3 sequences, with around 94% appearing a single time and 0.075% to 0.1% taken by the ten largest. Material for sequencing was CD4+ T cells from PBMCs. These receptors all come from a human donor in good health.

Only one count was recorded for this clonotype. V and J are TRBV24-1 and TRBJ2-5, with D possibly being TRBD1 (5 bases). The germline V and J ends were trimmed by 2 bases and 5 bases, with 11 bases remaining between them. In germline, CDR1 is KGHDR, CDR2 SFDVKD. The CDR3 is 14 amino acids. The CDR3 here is CATSDSRTLETQYF. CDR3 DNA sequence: TGTGCCACCAGTGATTCCAGGACACTTGAGACCCAGTACTTC.

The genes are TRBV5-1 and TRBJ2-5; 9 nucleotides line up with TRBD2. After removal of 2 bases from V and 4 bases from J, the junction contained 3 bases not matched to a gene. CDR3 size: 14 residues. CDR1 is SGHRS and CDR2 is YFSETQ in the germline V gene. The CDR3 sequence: CASSFGSGGETQYF. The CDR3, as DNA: TGCGCCAGCAGCTTCGGTAGCGGGGGAGAGACCCAGTACTTC.

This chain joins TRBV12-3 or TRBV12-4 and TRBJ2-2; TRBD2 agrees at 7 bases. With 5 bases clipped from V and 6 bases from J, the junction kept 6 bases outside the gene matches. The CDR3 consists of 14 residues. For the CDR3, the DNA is TGTGCCAGCAGTATGACTAGCTTTGCCGGGGAGCTGTTTTTT. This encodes CASSMTSFAGELFF.

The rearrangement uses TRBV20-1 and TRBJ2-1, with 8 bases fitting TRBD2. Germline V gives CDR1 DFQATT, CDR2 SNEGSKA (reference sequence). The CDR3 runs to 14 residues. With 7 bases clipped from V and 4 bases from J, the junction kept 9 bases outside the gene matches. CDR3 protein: CSGGYSGVYNEQFF. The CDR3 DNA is TGCAGTGGGGGCTATAGCGGGGTATACAATGAGCAGTTCTTC.

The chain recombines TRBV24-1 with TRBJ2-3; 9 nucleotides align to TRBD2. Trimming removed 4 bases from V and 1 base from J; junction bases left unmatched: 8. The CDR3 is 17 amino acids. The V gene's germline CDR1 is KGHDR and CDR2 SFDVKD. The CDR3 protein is CATSDPVAGDGTDTQYF. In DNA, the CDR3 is TGTGCCACCAGTGACCCTGTAGCGGGAGACGGCACAGATACGCAGTATTTT.

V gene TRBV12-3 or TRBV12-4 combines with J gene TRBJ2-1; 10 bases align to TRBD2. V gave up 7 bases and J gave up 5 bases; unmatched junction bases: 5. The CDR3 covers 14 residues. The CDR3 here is CASMRTSGNNEQFF. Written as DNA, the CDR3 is TGTGCCAGCATGAGGACTAGCGGCAACAATGAGCAGTTCTTC.

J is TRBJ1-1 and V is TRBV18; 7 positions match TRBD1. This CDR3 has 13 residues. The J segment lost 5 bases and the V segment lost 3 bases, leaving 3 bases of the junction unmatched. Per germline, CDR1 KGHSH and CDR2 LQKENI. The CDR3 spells CASSPDRETEAFF. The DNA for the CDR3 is TGTGCCAGCTCACCCGACAGGGAAACTGAAGCTTTCTTT.

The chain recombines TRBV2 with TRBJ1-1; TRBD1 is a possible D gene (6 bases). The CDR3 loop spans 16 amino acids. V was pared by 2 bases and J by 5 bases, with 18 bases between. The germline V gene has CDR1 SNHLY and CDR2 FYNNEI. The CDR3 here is CASSERQVPGPTEAFF. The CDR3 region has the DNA TGTGCCAGCAGTGAAAGACAGGTCCCGGGCCCAACTGAAGCTTTCTTT.

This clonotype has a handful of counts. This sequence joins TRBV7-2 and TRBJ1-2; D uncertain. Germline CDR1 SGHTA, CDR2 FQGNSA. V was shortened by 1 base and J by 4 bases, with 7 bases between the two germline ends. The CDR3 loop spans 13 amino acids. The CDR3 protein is CASSLGAGYGYTF. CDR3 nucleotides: TGTGCCAGCAGCTTAGGAGCAGGCTATGGCTACACCTTC.

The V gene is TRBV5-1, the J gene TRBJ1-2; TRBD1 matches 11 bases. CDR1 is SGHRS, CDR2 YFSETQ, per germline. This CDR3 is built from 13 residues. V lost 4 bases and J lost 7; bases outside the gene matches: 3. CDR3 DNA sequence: TGCGCCAGCAGCACAGGACAGGGGGCTGGCTACACCTTC. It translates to CASSTGQGAGYTF.